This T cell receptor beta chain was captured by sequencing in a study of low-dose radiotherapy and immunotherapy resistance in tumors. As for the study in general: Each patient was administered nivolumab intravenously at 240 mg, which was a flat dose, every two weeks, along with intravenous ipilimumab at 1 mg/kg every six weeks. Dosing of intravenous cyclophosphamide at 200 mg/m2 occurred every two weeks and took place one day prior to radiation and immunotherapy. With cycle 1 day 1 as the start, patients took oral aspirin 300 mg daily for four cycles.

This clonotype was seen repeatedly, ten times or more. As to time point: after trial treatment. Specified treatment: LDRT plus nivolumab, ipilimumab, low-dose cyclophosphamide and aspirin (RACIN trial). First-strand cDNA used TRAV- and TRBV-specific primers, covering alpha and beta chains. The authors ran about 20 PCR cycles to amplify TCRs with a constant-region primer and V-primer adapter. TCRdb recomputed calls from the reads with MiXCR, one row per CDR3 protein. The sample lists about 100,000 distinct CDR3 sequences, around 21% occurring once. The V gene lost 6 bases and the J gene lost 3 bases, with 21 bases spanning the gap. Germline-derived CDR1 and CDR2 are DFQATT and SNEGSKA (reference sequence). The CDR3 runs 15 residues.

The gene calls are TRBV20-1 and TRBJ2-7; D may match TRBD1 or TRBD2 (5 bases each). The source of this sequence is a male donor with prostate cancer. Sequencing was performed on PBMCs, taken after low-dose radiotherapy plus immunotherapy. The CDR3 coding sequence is TGCAGTGCGCGTCGTGGAACCGGGGCTGGCTACGAGCAGTACTTC. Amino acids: CSARRGTGAGYEQYF.